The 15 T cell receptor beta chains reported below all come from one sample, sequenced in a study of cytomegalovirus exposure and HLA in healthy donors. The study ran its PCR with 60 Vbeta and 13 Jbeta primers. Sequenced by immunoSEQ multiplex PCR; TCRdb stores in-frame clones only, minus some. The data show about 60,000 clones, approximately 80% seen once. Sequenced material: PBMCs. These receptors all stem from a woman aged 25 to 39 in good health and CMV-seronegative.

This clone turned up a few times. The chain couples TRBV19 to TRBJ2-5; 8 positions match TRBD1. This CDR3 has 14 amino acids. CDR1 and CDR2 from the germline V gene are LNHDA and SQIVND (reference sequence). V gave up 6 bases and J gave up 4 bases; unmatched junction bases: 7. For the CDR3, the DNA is TGTGCCAGTAGCGACAGGGGTCTGGGAGAGACCCAGTACTTC. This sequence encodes CASSDRGLGETQYF.

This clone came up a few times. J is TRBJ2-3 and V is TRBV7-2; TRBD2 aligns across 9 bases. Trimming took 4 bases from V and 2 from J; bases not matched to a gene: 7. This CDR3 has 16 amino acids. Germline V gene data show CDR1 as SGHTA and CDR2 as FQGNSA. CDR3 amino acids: CASSSQLAGLTDTQYF. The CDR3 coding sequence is TGTGCCAGCAGCTCGCAACTAGCGGGCCTCACAGATACGCAGTATTTT.

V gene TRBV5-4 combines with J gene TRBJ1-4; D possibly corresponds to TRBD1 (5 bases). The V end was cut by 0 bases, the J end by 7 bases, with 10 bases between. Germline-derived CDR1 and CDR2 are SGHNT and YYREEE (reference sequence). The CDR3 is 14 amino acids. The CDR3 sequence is CASSLEGRGEKLFF. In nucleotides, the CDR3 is TGTGCCAGCAGCTTGGAGGGGAGGGGTGAAAAACTGTTTTTT.

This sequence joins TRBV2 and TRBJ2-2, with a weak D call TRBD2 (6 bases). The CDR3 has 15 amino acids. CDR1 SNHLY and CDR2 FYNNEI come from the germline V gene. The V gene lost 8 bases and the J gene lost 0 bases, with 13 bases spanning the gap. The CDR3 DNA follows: TGTGCCAGCGGGAAAGGGACTTCGAACACCGGGGAGCTGTTTTTT. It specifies CASGKGTSNTGELFF.

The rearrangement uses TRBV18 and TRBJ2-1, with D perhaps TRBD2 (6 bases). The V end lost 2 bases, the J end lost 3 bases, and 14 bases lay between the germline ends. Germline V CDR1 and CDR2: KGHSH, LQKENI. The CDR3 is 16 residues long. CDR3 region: CASSPRGGRNYNEQFF. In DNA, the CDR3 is TGTGCCAGCTCACCAAGGGGAGGTAGAAACTACAATGAGCAGTTCTTC.

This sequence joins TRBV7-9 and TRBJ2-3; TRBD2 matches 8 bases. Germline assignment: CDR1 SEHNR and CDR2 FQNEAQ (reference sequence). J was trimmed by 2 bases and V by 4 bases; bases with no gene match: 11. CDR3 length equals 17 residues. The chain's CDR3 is CASSSRGSGEPTDTQYF. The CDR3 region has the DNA TGTGCCAGCAGCTCCAGAGGTAGCGGGGAACCCACAGATACGCAGTATTTT. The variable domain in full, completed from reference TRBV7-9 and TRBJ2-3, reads DTGVSQNPRHKITKRGQNVTFRCDPISEHNRLYWYRQTLGQGPEFLTYFQNEAQLEKSRLLSDRFSAERPKGSFSTLEIQRTEQGDSAMYLCASSSRGSGEPTDTQYFGPGTRLTVL.

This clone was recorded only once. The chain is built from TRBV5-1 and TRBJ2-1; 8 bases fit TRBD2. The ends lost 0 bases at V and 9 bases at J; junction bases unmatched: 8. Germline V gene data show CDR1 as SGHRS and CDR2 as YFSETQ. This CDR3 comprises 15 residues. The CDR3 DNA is TGCGCCAGCAGCTTGGGTATAGCGGGAATCGGTGAGCAGTTCTTC. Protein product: CASSLGIAGIGEQFF.

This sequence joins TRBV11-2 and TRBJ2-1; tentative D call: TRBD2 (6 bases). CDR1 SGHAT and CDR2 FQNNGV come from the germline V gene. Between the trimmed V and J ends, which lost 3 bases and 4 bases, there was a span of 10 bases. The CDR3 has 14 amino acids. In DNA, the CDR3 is TGTGCCAGCAGCTTCCGGGAGTTGTACAATGAGCAGTTCTTC. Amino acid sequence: CASSFRELYNEQFF. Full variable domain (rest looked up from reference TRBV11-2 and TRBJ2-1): EAGVAQSPRYKIIEKRQSVAFWCNPISGHATLYWYQQILGQGPKLLIQFQNNGVVDDSQLPKDRFSAERLKGVDSTLKIQPAKLEDSAVYLCASSFRELYNEQFFGPGTRLTVL.

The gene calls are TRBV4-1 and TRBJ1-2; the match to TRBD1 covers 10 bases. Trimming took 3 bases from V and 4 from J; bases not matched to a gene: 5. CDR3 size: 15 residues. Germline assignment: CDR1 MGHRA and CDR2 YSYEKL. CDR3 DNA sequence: TGCGCCAGCAGCCACCGGGACAGGGGAGGCTATGGCTACACCTTC. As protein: CASSHRDRGGYGYTF.

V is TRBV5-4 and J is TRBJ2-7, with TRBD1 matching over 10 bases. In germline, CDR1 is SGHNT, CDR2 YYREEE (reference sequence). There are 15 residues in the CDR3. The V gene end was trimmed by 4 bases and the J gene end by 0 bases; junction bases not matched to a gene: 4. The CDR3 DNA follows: TGTGCCAGCAGCCTGAGGGACAGGGGCTCCTACGAGCAGTACTTC. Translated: CASSLRDRGSYEQYF.

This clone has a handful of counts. The CDR3 coding sequence is TGTGCCAGCAGCAACCGGGGACAGAACACTGAAGCTTTCTTT. Translated: CASSNRGQNTEAFF. The chain is built from TRBV4-2 and TRBJ1-1; TRBD1 is a possible D gene (6 bases). Trimming left V 5 bases short and J 1 base short, with 11 bases between. In germline, CDR1 is LGHNA, CDR2 YNFKEQ. This CDR3 has 14 residues.

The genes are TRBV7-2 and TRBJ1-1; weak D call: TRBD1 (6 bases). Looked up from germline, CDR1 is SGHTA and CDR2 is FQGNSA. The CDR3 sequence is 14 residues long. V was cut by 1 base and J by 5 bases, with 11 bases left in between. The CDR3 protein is CASSLEQGYTEAFF. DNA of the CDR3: TGTGCCAGCAGCTTAGAACAGGGTTATACTGAAGCTTTCTTT.

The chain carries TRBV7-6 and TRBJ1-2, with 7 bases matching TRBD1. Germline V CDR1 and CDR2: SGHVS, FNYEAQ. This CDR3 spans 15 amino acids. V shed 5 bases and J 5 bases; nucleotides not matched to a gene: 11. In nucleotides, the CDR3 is TGTGCCAGCAGCCCATCCTTGGGACAGTCTTATGGCTACACCTTC. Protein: CASSPSLGQSYGYTF.

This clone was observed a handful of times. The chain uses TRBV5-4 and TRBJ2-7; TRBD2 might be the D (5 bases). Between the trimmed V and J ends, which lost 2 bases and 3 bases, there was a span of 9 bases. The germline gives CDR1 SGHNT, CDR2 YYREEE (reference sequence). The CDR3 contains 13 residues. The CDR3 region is CASSFSGGYEQYF. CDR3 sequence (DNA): TGTGCCAGCAGCTTTTCCGGAGGCTACGAGCAGTACTTC.

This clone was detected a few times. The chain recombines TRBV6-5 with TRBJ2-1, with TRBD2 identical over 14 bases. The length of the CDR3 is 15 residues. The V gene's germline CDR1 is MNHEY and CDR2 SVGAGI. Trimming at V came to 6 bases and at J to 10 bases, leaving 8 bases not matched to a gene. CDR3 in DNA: TGTGCCAGCAGCCCGGGACTAGCGGGAGTAGGAGAGCAGTTCTTC. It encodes CASSPGLAGVGEQFF.